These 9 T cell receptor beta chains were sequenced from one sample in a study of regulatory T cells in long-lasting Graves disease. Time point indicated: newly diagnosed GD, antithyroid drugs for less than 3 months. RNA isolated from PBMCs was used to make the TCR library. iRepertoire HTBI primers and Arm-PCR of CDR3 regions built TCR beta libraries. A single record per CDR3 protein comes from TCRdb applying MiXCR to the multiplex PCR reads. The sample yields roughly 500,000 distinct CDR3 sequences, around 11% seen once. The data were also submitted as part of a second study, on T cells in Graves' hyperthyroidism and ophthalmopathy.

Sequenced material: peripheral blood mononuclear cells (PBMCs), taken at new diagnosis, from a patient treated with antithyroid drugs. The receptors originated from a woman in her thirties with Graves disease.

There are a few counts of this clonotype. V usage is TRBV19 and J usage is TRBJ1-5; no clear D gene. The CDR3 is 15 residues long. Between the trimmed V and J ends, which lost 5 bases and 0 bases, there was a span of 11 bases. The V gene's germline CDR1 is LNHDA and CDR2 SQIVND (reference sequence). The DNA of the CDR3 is TGTGCCAGTAGTCCTACAGCGTATAGCAATCAGCCCCAGCATTTT. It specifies CASSPTAYSNQPQHF.

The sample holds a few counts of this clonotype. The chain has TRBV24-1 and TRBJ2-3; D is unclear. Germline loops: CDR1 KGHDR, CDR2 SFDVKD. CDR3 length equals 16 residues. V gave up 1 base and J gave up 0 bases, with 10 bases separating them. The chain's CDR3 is CATSDFTKPSTDTQYF. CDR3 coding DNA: TGTGCCACCAGTGATTTCACCAAACCTAGCACAGATACGCAGTATTTT.

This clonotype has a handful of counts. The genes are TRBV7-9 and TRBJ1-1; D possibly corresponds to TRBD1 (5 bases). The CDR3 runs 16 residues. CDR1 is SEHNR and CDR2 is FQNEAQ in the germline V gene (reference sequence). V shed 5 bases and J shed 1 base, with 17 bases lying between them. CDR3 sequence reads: CASSDPSTAPNTEAFF. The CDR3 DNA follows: TGTGCCAGCAGCGACCCCTCGACAGCCCCGAACACTGAAGCTTTCTTT.

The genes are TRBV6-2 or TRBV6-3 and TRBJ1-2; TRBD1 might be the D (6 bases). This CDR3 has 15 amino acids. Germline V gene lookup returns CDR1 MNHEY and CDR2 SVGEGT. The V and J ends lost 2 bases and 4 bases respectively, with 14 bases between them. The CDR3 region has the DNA TGTGCCAGCAGTTACGCCACAGGGATGGGCTATGGCTACACCTTC. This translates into CASSYATGMGYGYTF.

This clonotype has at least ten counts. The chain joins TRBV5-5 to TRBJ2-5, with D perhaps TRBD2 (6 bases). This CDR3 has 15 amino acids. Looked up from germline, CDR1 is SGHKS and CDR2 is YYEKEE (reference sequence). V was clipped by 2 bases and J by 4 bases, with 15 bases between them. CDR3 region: CASSFAGPPGETQYF. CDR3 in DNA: TGTGCCAGCAGCTTCGCGGGACCCCCTGGAGAGACCCAGTACTTC.

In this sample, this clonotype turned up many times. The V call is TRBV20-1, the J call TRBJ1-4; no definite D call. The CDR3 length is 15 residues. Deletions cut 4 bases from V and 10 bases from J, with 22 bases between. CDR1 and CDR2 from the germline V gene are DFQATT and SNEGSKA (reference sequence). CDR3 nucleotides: TGCAGTGCTACCCAGAGAGAGGGTTGGGGTGGAAAACTGTTTTTT. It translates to CSATQREGWGGKLFF.

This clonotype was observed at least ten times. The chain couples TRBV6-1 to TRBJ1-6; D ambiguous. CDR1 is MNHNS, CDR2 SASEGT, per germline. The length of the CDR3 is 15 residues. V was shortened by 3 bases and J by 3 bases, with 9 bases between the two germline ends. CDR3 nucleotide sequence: TGTGCCAGCAGTGAGGAGTTCAGCTATAATTCACCCCTCCACTTT. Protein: CASSEEFSYNSPLHF.

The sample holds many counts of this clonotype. As DNA, the CDR3 is TGCGCCAGCAGCCAACTAAGCTCCTACGAGCAGTACTTC. Its translation: CASSQLSSYEQYF. J is TRBJ2-7 and V is TRBV4-1; D unclear. V was trimmed by 2 bases and J by 0 bases, leaving 5 bases between them. This CDR3 spans 13 amino acids. CDR1 is MGHRA and CDR2 is YSYEKL in the germline V gene.

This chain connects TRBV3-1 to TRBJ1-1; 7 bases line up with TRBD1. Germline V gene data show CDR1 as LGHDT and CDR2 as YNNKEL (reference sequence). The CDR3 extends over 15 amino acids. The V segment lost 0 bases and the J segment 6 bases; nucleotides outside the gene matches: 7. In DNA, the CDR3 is TGTGCCAGCAGCCAAGAGACGGAGGGGGCTGCTGAAGCTTTCTTT. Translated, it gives CASSQETEGAAEAFF.